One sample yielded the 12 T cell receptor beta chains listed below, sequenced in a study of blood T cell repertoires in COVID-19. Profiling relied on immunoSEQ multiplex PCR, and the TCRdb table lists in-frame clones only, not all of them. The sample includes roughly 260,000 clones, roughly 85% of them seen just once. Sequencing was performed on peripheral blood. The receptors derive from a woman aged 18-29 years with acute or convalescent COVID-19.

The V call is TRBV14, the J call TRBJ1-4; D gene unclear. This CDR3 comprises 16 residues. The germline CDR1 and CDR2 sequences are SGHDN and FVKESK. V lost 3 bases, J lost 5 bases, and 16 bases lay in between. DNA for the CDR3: TGTGCCAGCAGCCAGAAACGTCGGGATCTGAATGAAAAACTGTTTTTT. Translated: CASSQKRRDLNEKLFF.

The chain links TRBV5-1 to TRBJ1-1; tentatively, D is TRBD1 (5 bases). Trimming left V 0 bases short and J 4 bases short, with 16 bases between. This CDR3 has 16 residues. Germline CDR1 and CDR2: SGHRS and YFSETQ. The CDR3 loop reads CASSLADRGISTEAFF. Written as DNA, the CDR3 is TGCGCCAGCAGCTTGGCCGATCGGGGGATTAGCACTGAAGCTTTCTTT. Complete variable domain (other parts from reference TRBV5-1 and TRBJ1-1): KAGVTQTPRYLIKTRGQQVTLSCSPISGHRSVSWYQQTPGQGLQFLFEYFSETQRNKGNFPGRFSGRQFSNSRSEMNVSTLELGDSALYLCASSLADRGISTEAFFGQGTRLTVV.

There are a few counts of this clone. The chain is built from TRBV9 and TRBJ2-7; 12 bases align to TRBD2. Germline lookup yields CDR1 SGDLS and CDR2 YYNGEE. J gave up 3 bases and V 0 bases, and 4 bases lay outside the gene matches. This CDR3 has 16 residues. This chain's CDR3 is CASSVGPSGRGYEQYF. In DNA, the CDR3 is TGTGCCAGCAGCGTAGGTCCTAGCGGGAGGGGCTACGAGCAGTACTTC.

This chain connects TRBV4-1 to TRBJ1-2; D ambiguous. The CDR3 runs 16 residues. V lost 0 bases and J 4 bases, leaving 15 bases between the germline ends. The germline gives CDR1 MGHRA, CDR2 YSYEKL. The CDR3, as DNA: TGCGCCAGCAGCCAAGATTTGGCAGAAAGTTTCTATGGCTACACCTTC. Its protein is CASSQDLAESFYGYTF.

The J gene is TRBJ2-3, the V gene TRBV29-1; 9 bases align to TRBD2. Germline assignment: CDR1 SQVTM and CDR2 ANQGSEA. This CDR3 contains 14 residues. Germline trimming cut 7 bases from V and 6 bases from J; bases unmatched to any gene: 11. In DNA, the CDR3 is TGCAGCGGGGGTAGCGGGAGAGGGTCGGATACGCAGTATTTT. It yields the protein CSGGSGRGSDTQYF.

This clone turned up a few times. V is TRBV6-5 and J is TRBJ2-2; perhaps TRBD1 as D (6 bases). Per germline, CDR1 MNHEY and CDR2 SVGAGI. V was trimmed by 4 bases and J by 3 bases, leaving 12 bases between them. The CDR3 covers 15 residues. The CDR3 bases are TGTGCCAGCAGTTTAACAGGGTGGGACACCGGGGAGCTGTTTTTT. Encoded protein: CASSLTGWDTGELFF.

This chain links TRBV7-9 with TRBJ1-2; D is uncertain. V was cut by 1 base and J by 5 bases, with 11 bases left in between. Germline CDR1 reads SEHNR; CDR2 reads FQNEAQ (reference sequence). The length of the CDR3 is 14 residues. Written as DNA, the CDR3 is TGTGCCAGCAGCTTAGGTGGAGTGGCTTATGGCTACACCTTC. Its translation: CASSLGGVAYGYTF.

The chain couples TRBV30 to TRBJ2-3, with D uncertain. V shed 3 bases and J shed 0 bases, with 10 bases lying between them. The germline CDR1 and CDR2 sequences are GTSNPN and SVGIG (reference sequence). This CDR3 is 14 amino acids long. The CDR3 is CAWRRPTSTDTQYF. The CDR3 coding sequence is TGTGCCTGGAGGAGGCCTACTAGCACAGATACGCAGTATTTT. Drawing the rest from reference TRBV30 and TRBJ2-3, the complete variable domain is SQTIHQWPATLVQPVGSPLSLECTVEGTSNPNLYWYRQAAGRGLQLLFYSVGIGQISSEVPQNLSASRPQDRQFILSSKKLLLSDSGFYLCAWRRPTSTDTQYFGPGTRLTVL.

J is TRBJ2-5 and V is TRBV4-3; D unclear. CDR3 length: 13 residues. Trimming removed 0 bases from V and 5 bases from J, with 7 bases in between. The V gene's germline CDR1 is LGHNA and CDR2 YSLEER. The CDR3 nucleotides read TGCGCCAGCAGCCAAGATACTCGGGAGACCCAGTACTTC. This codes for CASSQDTRETQYF.

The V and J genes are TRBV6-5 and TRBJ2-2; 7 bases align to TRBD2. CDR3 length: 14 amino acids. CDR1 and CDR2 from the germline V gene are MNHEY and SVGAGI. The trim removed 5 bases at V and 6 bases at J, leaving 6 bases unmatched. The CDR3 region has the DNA TGTGCCAGCAGTCGGACTAGTTTTTCCGGGGAGCTGTTTTTT. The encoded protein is CASSRTSFSGELFF.

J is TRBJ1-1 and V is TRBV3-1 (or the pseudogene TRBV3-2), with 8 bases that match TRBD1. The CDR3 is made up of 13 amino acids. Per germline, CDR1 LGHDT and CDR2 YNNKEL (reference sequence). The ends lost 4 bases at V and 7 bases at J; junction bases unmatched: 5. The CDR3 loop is CASSLLQGGEAFF. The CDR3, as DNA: TGTGCCAGCAGCCTTCTACAGGGGGGTGAAGCTTTCTTT.

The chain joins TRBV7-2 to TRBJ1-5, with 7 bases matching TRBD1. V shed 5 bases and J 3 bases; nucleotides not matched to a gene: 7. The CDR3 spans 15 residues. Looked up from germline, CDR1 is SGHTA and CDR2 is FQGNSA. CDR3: CASSTGTAINQPQHF. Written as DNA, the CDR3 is TGTGCCAGCAGCACCGGGACAGCCATCAATCAGCCCCAGCATTTT.